Listed here are 10 T cell receptor beta chains from one sample, sequenced in a study of OX40 agonist ivuxolimab in advanced cancers. Assay: immunoSEQ multiplex PCR; the TCRdb copy retains only in-frame clones and omits some. In the table there are some 80,000 clones, over 75% of which are singletons. This material consisted of CD4+ or CD8+ T cells sorted from blood, taken in a trial of the OX40 agonist ivuxolimab. Receptors originate from an adult with an advanced solid tumor such as melanoma, head and neck, liver or kidney cancer.

The rearrangement links TRBV27 to TRBJ2-5, with 9 bases fitting TRBD2. The junction had 21 bases not matched to a gene; V was cut back by 1 base and J by 0 bases. CDR1 and CDR2 from the germline V gene are MNHEY and SMNVEV (reference sequence). The CDR3 extends over 22 amino acids. The CDR3 loop is CASSLFGVAGRGGRGYQETQYF. CDR3 nucleotide sequence: TGTGCCAGCAGTTTATTTGGGGTCGCGGGAAGGGGCGGGAGGGGGTACCAAGAGACCCAGTACTTC.

This clone was found a few times. The chain joins TRBV27 to TRBJ2-7; 7 nucleotides line up with TRBD2. The CDR3 covers 13 residues. Germline lookup yields CDR1 MNHEY and CDR2 SMNVEV (reference sequence). The J segment lost 2 bases and the V segment lost 6 bases, leaving 4 bases of the junction unmatched. This CDR3 is CASRPRGAYEQYF. The CDR3 nucleotides are TGTGCCAGCAGACCACGGGGGGCCTACGAGCAGTACTTC.

The chain combines TRBV7-8 with TRBJ1-1, with no clear D. In germline, CDR1 is SGHVS, CDR2 FQNEAQ. V lost 2 bases to trimming and J lost 0 bases, with 10 bases between them. The CDR3 loop spans 15 amino acids. For the CDR3, the DNA is TGTGCCAGCAGCTTAAGAGGGCAGGTGAACACTGAAGCTTTCTTT. It is translated as CASSLRGQVNTEAFF.

The rearrangement joins TRBV5-1 to TRBJ2-7; 13 bases are shared with TRBD2. The CDR3 totals 16 residues. J gave up 5 bases and V 3 bases, and 8 bases lay outside the gene matches. Germline CDR1 SGHRS, CDR2 YFSETQ. This chain's CDR3 is CASSYGTSGIPDEQYF. Here the CDR3 DNA reads TGCGCCAGCAGCTACGGGACTAGCGGGATTCCCGACGAGCAGTACTTC.

CDR3 region: CASSITGTGESYEQYF. The CDR3 coding sequence is TGTGCCAGTAGTATTACAGGGACGGGTGAGTCCTACGAGCAGTACTTC. This chain links TRBV19 with TRBJ2-7, with D perhaps matching TRBD1 (6 bases). CDR3 length: 16 residues. The V gene lost 3 bases and the J gene lost 1 base, with 16 bases spanning the gap. The germline V gene encodes CDR1 LNHDA and CDR2 SQIVND (reference sequence).

The chain uses TRBV9 and TRBJ2-7; TRBD1 or TRBD2 may be the D gene (5 bases each). V lost 4 bases and J 2 bases, leaving 19 bases between the germline ends. The length of the CDR3 is 16 residues. Per germline, CDR1 SGDLS and CDR2 YYNGEE. The CDR3 DNA reads TGTGCCAGCAGCCTAGAGGGGTCGGGGTTACCCTACGAGCAGTACTTC. This gives the protein CASSLEGSGLPYEQYF.

The V and J genes are TRBV11-2 and TRBJ1-1; unclear D gene. Between the trimmed V and J ends, which lost 4 bases and 8 bases, there was a span of 14 bases. The CDR3 consists of 13 residues. Germline V gene data show CDR1 as SGHAT and CDR2 as FQNNGV. CDR3 in DNA: TGTGCCAGCAGCTCCCCGGGTCTCTGGGAAGCTTTCTTT. This codes for CASSSPGLWEAFF.

The chain is built from TRBV10-1 and TRBJ1-1; D unresolved. Germline CDR1 is WNHNN and CDR2 is SYGVQD (reference sequence). V was shortened by 5 bases and J by 3 bases, with 10 bases between the two germline ends. The CDR3 runs 13 residues. Written as DNA, the CDR3 is TGCGCCAGCAGTTTAAAGCTGGACACTGAAGCTTTCTTT. It is translated as CASSLKLDTEAFF.

The rearrangement joins TRBV7-2 to TRBJ1-5; tentative D call: TRBD1 (6 bases). The V gene lost 4 bases and the J gene lost 7 bases, with 11 bases spanning the gap. This CDR3 contains 13 residues. Germline values: CDR1 SGHTA, CDR2 FQGNSA. The CDR3 here is CASSSAGEQPQHF. In DNA form, the CDR3 reads TGTGCCAGCAGCTCCGCAGGGGAGCAGCCCCAGCATTTT.

The genes are TRBV18 and TRBJ2-5; perhaps TRBD2 as D (7 bases). The CDR3 has 15 amino acids. V lost 3 bases, J lost 2 bases, and 13 bases lay in between. Germline V lookup: CDR1 KGHSH, CDR2 LQKENI. The DNA for the CDR3 is TGTGCCAGCTCACCCAAGGGGGGGATACAAGAGACCCAGTACTTC. Encoded protein: CASSPKGGIQETQYF.